Described below is a single T cell receptor (beta chain) sequence and its context. Its antigen is not known. This sample is drawn from a study of cytotoxic CD8 clonotypes in ibrutinib-treated CLL. The wider study: Samples averaged about 260,000 productive templates and more than 85,000 productive rearrangements. Study-wide points: Treatment left the uncommon public clonotypes either contracted or stable in frequency.

V lost 2 bases and J lost 2, with 10 bases in between. Germline values: CDR1 MGHRA, CDR2 YSYEKL. The CDR3 sequence is 14 residues long. Sequenced by immunoSEQ multiplex PCR; TCRdb stores in-frame clones only, minus some. Altogether about 200,000 clones are present, 79% being singletons, with the ten largest covering approximately 10%. This TCR derives from a human donor with chronic lymphocytic leukemia. Sequenced material: PBMCs, taken after 12 months of ibrutinib treatment. The chain employs TRBV4-1 and TRBJ2-7, with D uncertain. For the CDR3, the DNA is TGCGCCAGCAGCCAAATAGGAAGTCCCTACGAGCAGTACTTC. Protein sequence: CASSQIGSPYEQYF.